This T cell receptor (beta chain) comes out of a study of T cell responses to AZD1222 COVID-19 vaccine. The germline V gene encodes CDR1 DFQATT and CDR2 SNEGSKA (reference sequence). The CDR3 is made up of 18 amino acids. Trimming took 3 bases from V and 4 from J; bases not matched to a gene: 11. Assay: immunoSEQ multiplex PCR; the TCRdb copy retains only in-frame clones and omits some. The sample holds 250,000 to 300,000 clones; around 93% are singletons and the top ten take 0.5% to 0.7%. The TCR was taken from an adult who received the AZD1222 COVID-19 vaccine. The specimen comprised peripheral blood, sampled 28 days after the second AZD1222 dose. The J gene is TRBJ2-1, the V gene TRBV20-1; 14 nucleotides align to TRBD2. The CDR3: CSASPTLRLAGGYNEQFF. CDR3 DNA sequence: TGCAGTGCTAGTCCAACCCTAAGACTAGCGGGGGGGTACAATGAGCAGTTCTTC.